This T cell receptor beta chain was recorded in a study of blood T cell repertoires in COVID-19. V gave up 7 bases and J gave up 3 bases; unmatched junction bases: 12. Germline assignment: CDR1 MNHEY and CDR2 SMNVEV (reference sequence). The CDR3 totals 16 residues. Ages ranged from about 18 to 100 years, with residence in about two dozen US areas. This clone was counted once. Using immunoSEQ multiplex PCR, the repertoire was profiled, and TCRdb retains in-frame clones only, with some absent. Of 200,000 to 250,000 clones in the sample, 65% to 85% were seen once. Sequencing was carried out using PBMCs or T cells enriched from blood (not recorded which). The sequence was collected from a man aged 25-45 years with acute COVID-19. V and J are TRBV27 and TRBJ2-3, with 8 nucleotides matching TRBD1. CDR3: CASKRDRNVWTDTQYF. Written as DNA, the CDR3 is TGTGCCAGCAAAAGGGACAGGAATGTGTGGACAGATACGCAGTATTTT.